The TCR beta chain under discussion was sequenced for a study of blood T cell repertoires in COVID-19 (dated by TCRdb to about 2020). About the full investigation: Collaborator samples came from the United States, Italy and Spain and covered acute and convalescent phases of COVID-19. Subjects who had been exposed to COVID-19, were actively infected with it, or had recovered from it provided the deeply sampled blood TCRbeta repertoires that made up the dataset. The repertoires were released in a freely available public database meant as a resource for research on the immune response to SARS-CoV-2. Where available, HLA class I and class II types were taken from metadata supplied by the sample provider and were not determined by assay-based typing. Nearly every sample came with metadata listing a de-identified subject ID, COVID-19 status, age in years and sex. Samples came from the ongoing ImmuneRACE study (first 160 participants) plus 1,254 subjects from 6 global collaborators. The material from the prospective study consisted of cDNA or gDNA derived from T cells, B-cell-depleted T cells, or PBMCs.

TCRbeta CDR3 regions were amplified from genomic DNA using the immunoSEQ Assay, a bias-controlled multiplex PCR. Concerning the study's data processing: The number of nucleated cells in each sample was estimated by amplification of reference gene primers within the assay. Sequence reads were collapsed and filtered to measure the absolute abundance of every unique TCRbeta CDR3 rearrangement. Productive Simpson clonality was computed per sample as the square root of Simpson's diversity index over productive rearrangements. TCRdb re-hosts the immuneACCESS table, in-frame sequences only. Its copies lack some clones; in the studies checked, an unresolved V gene accounts for under half of them, and the cause for the rest is not known. V and J calls and clone size are as listed in that table; D and trimming were resolved from the DNA. This sample is represented by some 150,000 clones; around 83% of them were singletons. The ten largest make up less than 5% of the sample.

V is cut by 3 bases and J by 4 bases, and the space between the germline ends is 11 bases. Via the germline V gene (reference sequence), CDR1 is LNHDA and CDR2 SQIVND. Including the terminal cysteine and phenylalanine, the CDR3 comprises 14 residues. The entry retains the CDR3 DNA only, 42 bases that are in frame from base 1. Regarding this clone: The target of this receptor is not known. It has no much larger one-base neighbor in the sample; base qualities were not kept.

The research as a whole found: Clinical and demographic metadata were provided uncurated, with the amount varying by source and participant.

Whole blood was collected in K2EDTA tubes by collaborating institutions according to the institutions' own protocols. For TCRbeta analysis, collaborators shipped samples as frozen whole blood, isolated PBMCs, or DNA extracted from either of those sample types. The sequenced sample was peripheral blood. This receptor was taken from a woman older than 75 with acute or convalescent COVID-19. This chain joins TRBV19 to TRBJ2-3, and the D gene may be TRBD1, 6 bases matching. The sequenced DNA: TGTGCCAGTAGTATCCAGCAGGGGCCAGATACGCAGTATTTT. Its protein product is CASSIQQGPDTQYF.